This T cell receptor (beta chain) appears in the sequencing data of a study of glioma-infiltrating T cells after dendritic cell vaccination. Study context: Between the early 2000s and the early 2010s, patients got autologous tumor lysate-pulsed dendritic cell vaccines. At biweekly intervals, patients got three intradermal dendritic cell vaccine injections.

Repertoires were generated with immunoSEQ multiplex PCR, while TCRdb's copy carries only in-frame clones and drops some. The sample contains around 62,000 clones, around 86% of which appear only once. Germline values: CDR1 SGHDT, CDR2 YYEEEE. The CDR3 consists of 15 residues. With 1 base clipped from V and 5 bases from J, the junction kept 8 bases outside the gene matches. The sample consisted of blood, taken before dendritic cell vaccination. The TCR was taken from a human donor with glioblastoma. The chain is built from TRBV5-6 and TRBJ1-2, with TRBD1 identical over 7 bases. The CDR3 reads CASSLQGGWGYGYTF. CDR3 DNA: TGTGCCAGCAGCTTGCAGGGGGGTTGGGGTTATGGCTACACCTTC.